Below, 29 T cell receptor beta chains from the same sample are listed, as sequenced in a study of T cell changes during pregnancy in multiple sclerosis (dated by TCRdb to between 2019 and 2020). Receptor amplification or capture employed the immunoSEQ multiplex PCR assay. This is the immuneACCESS table as TCRdb keeps it, with only in-frame sequences that have V and J called. A part of the clones is gone; compared with another copy, unresolved V genes explain less than half, and the rest is unexplained. This sample lists about 56,000 clones; around 90% were detected once. The ten largest clonotypes hold 0.15% to 0.2% of the sample. Sample: CD4+ T cells from peripheral blood mononuclear cells, taken in the second trimester of pregnancy. All receptors come from a female donor with multiple sclerosis, enrolled in a pregnancy study.

The chain employs TRBV2 and TRBJ1-2; D uncertain. This CDR3 contains 14 residues. Between the trimmed V and J ends, which lost 2 bases and 4 bases, there was a span of 11 bases. The germline V gene has CDR1 SNHLY and CDR2 FYNNEI. CDR3 in DNA: TGTGCCAGCAGTGAACGGGTCAGTTCCTATGGCTACACCTTC. Translating it yields CASSERVSSYGYTF.

The chain carries TRBV5-1 and TRBJ2-5; D may be TRBD2 (6 bases). The CDR3 is 15 amino acids. V gave up 0 bases and J gave up 4 bases, with 13 bases separating them. The germline CDR1 and CDR2 sequences are SGHRS and YFSETQ. The CDR3 region has the DNA TGCGCCAGCAGCTTGGTGCGGGGTGGCGGAGAGACCCAGTACTTC. It is translated as CASSLVRGGGETQYF.

The chain combines TRBV19 with TRBJ2-1, with D perhaps TRBD2 (6 bases). CDR3 size: 14 residues. V was shortened by 5 bases and J by 8 bases, with 16 bases between the two germline ends. Per the germline V gene, CDR1 is LNHDA and CDR2 is SQIVND (reference sequence). The CDR3, as DNA: TGTGCCAGTAGTTTCCAGACTAGTAGCGATGAGCAGTTCTTC. Residues: CASSFQTSSDEQFF.

This clone showed up just once. The chain has TRBV5-1 and TRBJ2-2, with 8 positions matching TRBD2. This CDR3 has 14 residues. The germline CDR1 and CDR2 sequences are SGHRS and YFSETQ. The ends lost 9 bases at V and 4 bases at J; junction bases unmatched: 8. The CDR3 reads CATAGGVSTGELFF. CDR3 sequence (DNA): TGCGCCACGGCCGGGGGGGTGAGCACCGGGGAGCTGTTTTTT.

The rearrangement joins TRBV11-3 to TRBJ2-1; TRBD2 matches at 7 bases. Per germline, CDR1 SGHNT and CDR2 YENEEA. CDR3 size: 15 residues. Trimming at V came to 5 bases and at J to 3 bases, leaving 7 bases not matched to a gene. The CDR3 loop reads CASSPPGTNYNEQFF. CDR3 DNA sequence: TGTGCCAGCAGCCCGCCCGGGACTAACTACAATGAGCAGTTCTTC.

Only one count was recorded for this clone. V is TRBV7-2 and J is TRBJ2-1; D unclear. The CDR3 is made up of 13 amino acids. V lost 5 bases, J lost 5 bases, and 10 bases lay in between. Germline assignment: CDR1 SGHTA and CDR2 FQGNSA. CDR3 sequence: CASSPLYDNEQFF. The CDR3, as DNA: TGTGCCAGCAGCCCCCTGTATGACAATGAGCAGTTCTTC.

The J gene is TRBJ2-3, the V gene TRBV27; 8 positions match TRBD2. This CDR3 comprises 16 residues. Trimming removed 8 bases from V and 3 bases from J; junction bases left unmatched: 13. CDR1 is MNHEY, CDR2 SMNVEV, per germline (reference sequence). The CDR3 DNA sequence: TGTGCCAGCGGTCGAGGGGCGGGGGGACGGACAGATACGCAGTATTTT. It encodes CASGRGAGGRTDTQYF.

This chain joins TRBV5-1 and TRBJ2-3; D might be TRBD1 (6 bases). From germline, CDR1 is SGHRS and CDR2 YFSETQ. The CDR3 spans 13 residues. V was shortened by 4 bases and J by 3 bases, with 9 bases between the two germline ends. The CDR3 nucleotides are TGCGCCAGCAGCCTAGGGGGAACAGATACGCAGTATTTT. Its protein is CASSLGGTDTQYF.

V and J are TRBV27 and TRBJ2-3; 9 bases match TRBD2. Per germline, CDR1 MNHEY and CDR2 SMNVEV (reference sequence). The CDR3 loop spans 15 amino acids. V lost 3 bases and J lost 4; bases outside the gene matches: 5. The CDR3 DNA sequence: TGTGCCAGCAGTTTTGCGGGAGGGCCCTCAGATACGCAGTATTTT. Its protein product is CASSFAGGPSDTQYF.

The gene calls are TRBV5-1 and TRBJ1-1, with D perhaps TRBD1 (6 bases). This CDR3 contains 18 residues. From germline, CDR1 is SGHRS and CDR2 YFSETQ. Trimming took 0 bases from V and 0 from J, leaving 18 bases between them. CDR3 sequence reads: CASSLGRPGTKLNTEAFF. The CDR3 bases are TGCGCCAGCAGCTTGGGACGGCCCGGGACAAAGCTGAACACTGAAGCTTTCTTT.

The V and J genes are TRBV27 and TRBJ2-5; TRBD2 matches at 7 bases. Germline CDR1 MNHEY, CDR2 SMNVEV (reference sequence). The CDR3 runs 17 residues. V was pared by 5 bases and J by 1 base, with 13 bases of the junction left unmatched. In DNA, the CDR3 is TGTGCCAGCAGTCCACCAGAGCGGGATGGGGGCCAAGAGACCCAGTACTTC. This sequence encodes CASSPPERDGGQETQYF.

This clone appeared a single time. V is TRBV6-5 and J is TRBJ2-2, with TRBD1 matching 8 bases. CDR3 length equals 14 residues. V shed 8 bases and J 4 bases; nucleotides not matched to a gene: 6. Germline V CDR1 and CDR2: MNHEY, SVGAGI. The CDR3 protein is CASGRTGFTGELFF. CDR3 nucleotides: TGTGCCAGCGGGCGGACAGGGTTCACCGGGGAGCTGTTTTTT.

CDR3 loop: CSAFRQGAATGELFF. For the CDR3, the DNA is TGCAGCGCCTTCCGACAGGGGGCTGCCACCGGGGAGCTGTTTTTT. This chain connects TRBV29-1 to TRBJ2-2; 10 nucleotides line up with TRBD1. Germline V lookup: CDR1 SQVTM, CDR2 ANQGSEA. The CDR3 has 15 residues. The junction had 9 bases not matched to a gene; V was cut back by 7 bases and J by 4 bases.

V is TRBV19 and J is TRBJ1-5; TRBD1 is a possible D gene (6 bases). The V and J ends lost 3 bases and 1 base respectively, with 16 bases between them. This CDR3 is 17 amino acids long. The germline V gene has CDR1 LNHDA and CDR2 SQIVND (reference sequence). This CDR3 reads CASSMLRGGVSNQPQHF. DNA of the CDR3: TGTGCCAGTAGTATGTTAAGGGGGGGCGTAAGCAATCAGCCCCAGCATTTT.

The chain combines TRBV5-1 with TRBJ1-1; 7 positions match TRBD1. Unmatched junction bases numbered 3, after V lost 3 bases and J lost 1 base. The CDR3 sequence is 14 residues long. In germline, CDR1 is SGHRS, CDR2 YFSETQ. This chain's CDR3 is CASSSQGGNTEAFF. The CDR3 nucleotides are TGCGCCAGCAGCTCTCAGGGGGGGAACACTGAAGCTTTCTTT.

The chain has TRBV10-3 and TRBJ2-1; 9 bases align to TRBD2. V shed 6 bases, J shed 0 bases, and the junction held 12 bases outside the gene matches. The CDR3 runs 18 residues. Germline lookup yields CDR1 ENHRY and CDR2 SYGVKD. The CDR3 nucleotides are TGTGCCATCAGAGATGTAGCGGGGGCGATTACCTCCTACAATGAGCAGTTCTTC. Protein sequence: CAIRDVAGAITSYNEQFF.

The genes are TRBV14 and TRBJ2-2; TRBD2 is a possible D gene (5 bases). The CDR3 consists of 16 residues. V was cut by 0 bases and J by 0 bases, with 8 bases left in between. Germline CDR1 is SGHDN and CDR2 is FVKESK. CDR3 loop: CASSQEVGANTGELFF. CDR3 nucleotides: TGTGCCAGCAGCCAAGAGGTGGGAGCGAACACCGGGGAGCTGTTTTTT.

The CDR3 protein is CASTYHRGVPDEQFF. The DNA for the CDR3 is TGTGCCAGTACTTATCACAGGGGTGTCCCCGATGAGCAGTTCTTC. The chain links TRBV19 to TRBJ2-1; the match to TRBD1 covers 7 bases. Germline values: CDR1 LNHDA, CDR2 SQIVND (reference sequence). The length of the CDR3 is 15 residues. The J segment lost 8 bases and the V segment lost 7 bases, leaving 14 bases of the junction unmatched. The full variable domain, with the rest looked up from reference TRBV19 and TRBJ2-1, is DGGITQSPKYLFRKEGQNVTLSCEQNLNHDAMYWYRQDPGQGLRLIYYSQIVNDFQKGDIAEGYSVSREKKESFPLTVTSAQKNPTAFYLCASTYHRGVPDEQFFGPGTRLTVL.

Details on this clone: Other DNA sequences in the sample encode the same CDR3. The chain employs TRBV5-4 and TRBJ2-5; D is possibly TRBD2 (6 bases). Germline loops: CDR1 SGHNT, CDR2 YYREEE (reference sequence). The germline V and J ends were trimmed by 0 bases and 5 bases, with 8 bases remaining between them. There are 13 residues in the CDR3. The CDR3 loop is CASSLGGEETQYF. In DNA form, the CDR3 reads TGTGCCAGCAGCTTGGGCGGGGAGGAGACCCAGTACTTC.

The chain joins TRBV18 to TRBJ1-3; the D gene is possibly TRBD1 (5 bases). Looked up from germline, CDR1 is KGHSH and CDR2 is LQKENI. V lost 2 bases to trimming and J lost 3 bases, with 8 bases between them. CDR3 length: 14 residues. This chain's CDR3 is CASSPVGLGNTIYF. In DNA form, the CDR3 reads TGTGCCAGCTCACCAGTGGGGCTTGGAAACACCATATATTTT. Combining the CDR3 with reference TRBV18 and TRBJ1-3 gives the whole variable domain NAGVMQNPRHLVRRRGQEARLRCSPMKGHSHVYWYRQLPEEGLKFMVYLQKENIIDESGMPKERFSAEFPKEGPSILRIQQVVRGDSAAYFCASSPVGLGNTIYFGEGSWLTVV.

The chain has TRBV5-5 and TRBJ2-5, with a weak D call TRBD1 (6 bases). The CDR3 sequence is 14 residues long. Germline CDR1 and CDR2: SGHKS and YYEKEE (reference sequence). Trimming cost V 10 bases and J 2 bases, with 18 bases left between them. The CDR3 spells CASTSWGLQETQYF. The CDR3 bases are TGTGCCTCTACGTCCTGGGGGCTTCAAGAGACCCAGTACTTC.

This chain uses TRBV2 with TRBJ1-2, with D possibly being TRBD1 (6 bases). The CDR3 contains 15 residues. Trimming cost V 6 bases and J 0 bases, with 14 bases left between them. CDR1 is SNHLY and CDR2 is FYNNEI in the germline V gene. The CDR3 loop reads CASRPLRTANYGYTF. The DNA of the CDR3 is TGTGCCAGCAGGCCATTGCGGACAGCTAACTATGGCTACACCTTC.

This rearrangement joins TRBV7-3 to TRBJ2-3, with 7 positions matching TRBD1. CDR1 is SGHTA and CDR2 is FQGTGA in the germline V gene. Germline trimming cut 4 bases from V and 5 bases from J; bases unmatched to any gene: 6. This CDR3 region has 14 residues. The CDR3, as DNA: TGTGCCAGCAGCTCCGGTAGGGGGCAAGATACGCAGTATTTT. This sequence encodes CASSSGRGQDTQYF.

CDR3 amino acids: CASSPDNPDEQYF. In nucleotides, the CDR3 is TGTGCCAGCAGCCCGGACAATCCAGACGAGCAGTACTTC. The rearrangement links TRBV9 to TRBJ2-7, with D maybe TRBD1 (5 bases). V was shortened by 4 bases and J by 5 bases, with 13 bases between the two germline ends. Germline CDR1 is SGDLS and CDR2 is YYNGEE. The CDR3 is 13 residues long.

This chain joins TRBV19 and TRBJ2-3, with D tentatively TRBD2 (6 bases). CDR3 length equals 14 residues. From germline, CDR1 is LNHDA and CDR2 SQIVND (reference sequence). Trimming pared 3 bases from V and 0 bases from J, leaving 7 bases between. This CDR3 reads CASSIAGSTDTQYF. The CDR3 DNA is TGTGCCAGTAGTATCGCGGGGAGCACAGATACGCAGTATTTT.

The table lists this clone with a few counts. The chain is built from TRBV6-5 and TRBJ1-4, with D unresolved. The V end lost 7 bases, the J end lost 0 bases, and 12 bases lay between the germline ends. The CDR3 runs to 15 residues. The germline CDR1 and CDR2 sequences are MNHEY and SVGAGI. CDR3 sequence reads: CASTLTSPTNEKLFF. Here the CDR3 DNA reads TGTGCCAGCACTCTAACTAGCCCAACTAATGAAAAACTGTTTTTT.

The chain links TRBV4-1 to TRBJ2-6; D uncertain. Germline loops: CDR1 MGHRA, CDR2 YSYEKL. Trimming shortened V by 4 bases and J by 4 bases, and 14 bases separated the two germline ends. The CDR3 contains 16 residues. The CDR3 DNA reads TGCGCCAGCAGCCTCCTGACATCCGCCGGGGCCAACGTCCTGACTTTC. Protein sequence: CASSLLTSAGANVLTF.

The chain recombines TRBV2 with TRBJ2-7, with D tentatively TRBD1 (6 bases). Trimming removed 6 bases at V and 3 bases at J, with 9 bases between. CDR3 length: 12 residues. Germline V gene lookup returns CDR1 SNHLY and CDR2 FYNNEI. Here the CDR3 DNA reads TGTGCCAGCAGGGCAGGGGTCTACGAGCAGTACTTC. Translated: CASRAGVYEQYF.

V and J are TRBV7-6 and TRBJ2-7, with 8 positions matching TRBD1. The germline gives CDR1 SGHVS, CDR2 FNYEAQ. This CDR3 has 15 residues. With V trimmed by 1 base and J by 4 bases, 6 bases remained unmatched. The CDR3 DNA sequence: TGTGCCAGCAGCTTAGGGGGACAGGTTATTTACGAGCAGTACTTC. The encoded protein is CASSLGGQVIYEQYF.